Below, 14 T cell receptor beta chains from the same sample are listed, as sequenced in a study of blood T cell repertoires in COVID-19. Produced via immunoSEQ multiplex PCR; TCRdb's table is partial and in-frame only. The sample yields around 150,000 clones, approximately 80% seen once. The sample comprised peripheral blood. These receptor sequences come from a woman older than 75 with acute or convalescent COVID-19.

This chain uses TRBV3-1 (or the pseudogene TRBV3-2) with TRBJ2-1, with TRBD1 matching over 9 bases. Germline CDR1 LGHDT, CDR2 YNNKEL (reference sequence). CDR3 length: 17 residues. V gave up 4 bases and J gave up 2 bases; unmatched junction bases: 9. The CDR3 nucleotides read TGTGCCAGCAGCCCCGACCTACAGGGGGCCCCCTACAATGAGCAGTTCTTC. This gives the protein CASSPDLQGAPYNEQFF.

V is TRBV2 and J is TRBJ1-2, with D unclear. The CDR3 runs 15 residues. Trimming shortened V by 4 bases and J by 4 bases, and 16 bases separated the two germline ends. The germline CDR1 and CDR2 sequences are SNHLY and FYNNEI. The CDR3 DNA sequence: TGTGCCAGCAGTGCTTTCCAGGTACAGAGCTATGGCTACACCTTC. Amino acids: CASSAFQVQSYGYTF.

The V and J genes are TRBV4-2 and TRBJ2-7; TRBD1 aligns across 7 bases. CDR1 and CDR2 from the germline V gene are LGHNA and YNFKEQ. The V and J ends lost 4 bases and 0 bases, in that order; junction bases with no gene match: 12. CDR3 size: 17 residues. The CDR3 DNA reads TGTGCCAGCAGCCTGGAAACCGGGACAGAGAGCTCCTACGAGCAGTACTTC. Translation: CASSLETGTESSYEQYF.

The chain carries TRBV7-2 and TRBJ2-7, with D unclear. Looked up from germline, CDR1 is SGHTA and CDR2 is FQGNSA. The CDR3 contains 13 residues. V lost 2 bases, J lost 1 base, and 6 bases lay in between. The CDR3 region has the DNA TGTGCCAGCAGCTTAACCCTATCCTACGAGCAGTACTTC. Translated, it gives CASSLTLSYEQYF.

The chain couples TRBV3-1 (or the pseudogene TRBV3-2) to TRBJ2-5; 8 nucleotides line up with TRBD2. V lost 3 bases and J lost 4; bases outside the gene matches: 7. The CDR3 spans 15 residues. Germline CDR1 and CDR2: LGHDT and YNNKEL (reference sequence). CDR3: CASSQPLAEGETQYF. The CDR3 nucleotides read TGTGCCAGCAGCCAGCCACTAGCGGAGGGAGAGACCCAGTACTTC.

V and J are TRBV2 and TRBJ2-1, with D tentatively TRBD1 (6 bases). The CDR3 consists of 12 residues. Per the germline V gene, CDR1 is SNHLY and CDR2 is FYNNEI. The V end was cut by 6 bases, the J end by 8 bases, with 11 bases between. CDR3 amino acids: CASRQQGDEQFF. The CDR3 DNA reads TGTGCCAGCAGACAACAGGGAGATGAGCAGTTCTTC.

This chain uses TRBV2 with TRBJ2-1; 10 bases are a match to TRBD1. Germline CDR1 is SNHLY and CDR2 is FYNNEI. The CDR3 runs 16 residues. V shed 3 bases and J 7 bases; nucleotides not matched to a gene: 9. The CDR3 DNA reads TGTGCCAGCAGTGAGGGGGGGACAGGGGAGTGGAATGAGCAGTTCTTC. The encoded protein is CASSEGGTGEWNEQFF.

The chain carries TRBV19 and TRBJ2-3; 12 nucleotides match TRBD2. CDR1 LNHDA and CDR2 SQIVND come from the germline V gene (reference sequence). V shed 5 bases and J 1 base; nucleotides not matched to a gene: 10. The length of the CDR3 is 18 residues. The CDR3 sequence is CASSGTSGYSSGTDTQYF. As DNA, the CDR3 is TGTGCCAGTAGTGGGACTAGCGGGTATTCTTCTGGCACAGATACGCAGTATTTT.

V and J are TRBV28 and TRBJ2-5, with D tentatively TRBD2 (5 bases). This CDR3 comprises 14 residues. Germline CDR1 MDHEN, CDR2 SYDVKM. V lost 6 bases to trimming and J lost 5 bases, with 16 bases between them. The CDR3 here is CASSPTRGWETQYF. The CDR3 DNA reads TGTGCCAGCAGCCCCACCCGGGGATGGGAGACCCAGTACTTC.

J is TRBJ1-1 and V is TRBV20-1; D is unclear. The germline gives CDR1 DFQATT, CDR2 SNEGSKA (reference sequence). V shed 3 bases and J shed 1 base, with 12 bases lying between them. This CDR3 is 14 amino acids long. The CDR3 protein is CSASRTGGNTEAFF. The CDR3 coding sequence is TGCAGTGCTAGTAGAACGGGAGGGAACACTGAAGCTTTCTTT.

The chain recombines TRBV7-8 with TRBJ2-2, with a possible D match to TRBD2 (6 bases). Deletions cut 5 bases from V and 5 bases from J, with 15 bases between. Germline-derived CDR1 and CDR2 are SGHVS and FQNEAQ. This CDR3 has 15 amino acids. CDR3 in DNA: TGTGCCAGCAGCCCCACGGGACTTAAAACCGGGGAGCTGTTTTTT. It encodes CASSPTGLKTGELFF.

The chain carries TRBV7-9 and TRBJ2-7; D uncertain. Trimming left V 5 bases short and J 6 bases short, with 8 bases between. There are 11 residues in the CDR3. Germline V lookup: CDR1 SEHNR, CDR2 FQNEAQ (reference sequence). The CDR3 loop reads CASSVTSEQYF. Written as DNA, the CDR3 is TGTGCCAGCAGCGTCACTTCCGAGCAGTACTTC. Drawing the rest from reference TRBV7-9 and TRBJ2-7, the complete variable domain is DTGVSQNPRHKITKRGQNVTFRCDPISEHNRLYWYRQTLGQGPEFLTYFQNEAQLEKSRLLSDRFSAERPKGSFSTLEIQRTEQGDSAMYLCASSVTSEQYFGPGTRLTVT.

The chain joins TRBV30 to TRBJ2-7; 11 nucleotides agree with TRBD2. CDR1 and CDR2 from the germline V gene are GTSNPN and SVGIG (reference sequence). The CDR3 loop spans 14 amino acids. The V segment lost 0 bases and the J segment 2 bases; nucleotides outside the gene matches: 0. CDR3 sequence reads: CAWSVSGGAYEQYF. CDR3 sequence (DNA): TGTGCCTGGAGTGTTAGCGGGGGGGCCTACGAGCAGTACTTC.

In DNA, the CDR3 is TGTGCCAGCAGTTACTCCCGGCCAATCAGGCCCTACGAGCAGTACTTC. This translates into CASSYSRPIRPYEQYF. V and J are TRBV6-5 and TRBJ2-7, with D unclear. The germline V gene has CDR1 MNHEY and CDR2 SVGAGI. Trimming stripped 0 bases from V and 2 bases from J, with 14 bases between. CDR3 size: 16 residues.